This paragraph reports one T cell receptor (beta chain). Its antigen remains undetermined. No clone much larger than this one lies a single base away; base qualities are absent. The germline V gene (reference sequence) gives CDR1 as DFQATT and CDR2 as SNEGSKA. The CDR3, from cysteine to phenylalanine, totals 13 residues. Kept here is only the CDR3 DNA, which spans 39 bases and is read in frame from base 1. The V end gives up 6 bases and the J end 4 bases, leaving 8 bases in the junction not matched to a gene. The record originates from a study of response to subunit inactivated influenza vaccine (dated by TCRdb to the late 2010s). Context from the whole study: To follow how T cells responded to a trivalent subunit inactivated influenza vaccine, the researchers relied on deep quantitative profiling of the T cell receptor repertoire.

The library was generated by RT-PCR. The sequencer was an Illumina HiSeq 2500. The raw public reads went through TCRdb reprocessing: fastp at Q25, MiXCR clone calling, in-frame beta chains kept. Merged by CDR3 protein, the rows form single entries marked with the most common genes and DNA. In this sample the table shows 550,000 to 800,000 distinct CDR3 sequences, 15% to 19% of which occur a single time. The top ten hold roughly 11% of the sample. The paper as a whole reports these results and caveats: According to the authors, only a limited number of new T cells may be recruited by each seasonal influenza vaccination.

This clonotype originated in a man aged 45 to 65 who received an inactivated influenza vaccine. Donor details come from another sample of the same person, matched by shared clones. Sequencing used PBMCs from blood, obtained less than 13 days after vaccination. The sequence links TRBV20-1 to TRBJ2-5; 7 bases in between match TRBD1. CDR3 loop: CSAHNRGGETQYF. The nucleotide sequence is TGCAGTGCACATAACAGGGGTGGAGAGACCCAGTACTTC.